This T cell receptor (beta chain) was identified in a study of blood T cell repertoires in COVID-19. Across the study: From the United States, Italy and Spain came samples of acute and convalescent COVID-19. Nucleic acid was either cDNA or gDNA, and it came from T cells, B-cell-depleted T cells, or PBMCs.

In the source study's methods: Quantification of nucleated cells was approximated via reference gene primer amplification. Only in-frame clones appear in the TCRdb table, and some are missing; sequencing was by immunoSEQ multiplex PCR. The DNA was the basis for D and trimming; V, J and clone size are from that table. Of 260,000 or so clones in the sample, about four fifths were seen once. The sequencing sample was made of peripheral blood. The source of this sequence is an older man with acute or convalescent COVID-19.

In DNA form, the CDR3 reads TGTGCCAGTACTAACCTTAGCGGGAGCGAACAAAGCTCCTACAATGAGCAGTTCTTC. The encoded protein is CASTNLSGSEQSSYNEQFF. V and J are TRBV19 and TRBJ2-1, with TRBD2 matching over 9 bases. The V gene end was trimmed by 7 bases and the J gene end by 0 bases; junction bases not matched to a gene: 16. The CDR3 sequence is 19 residues long. CDR1 and CDR2 from the germline V gene are LNHDA and SQIVND (reference sequence).